This TCR beta chain was recovered during a study of blood T cell repertoires in COVID-19. Assay used: immunoSEQ multiplex PCR; TCRdb lists only in-frame clones, some missing. The sample holds tens of thousands of clones, 80% to 90% seen once. This CDR3 contains 17 residues. Germline CDR1 and CDR2: SGDLS and YYNGEE. The V and J ends lost 0 bases and 4 bases respectively, with 19 bases between them. The rearrangement uses TRBV9 and TRBJ1-2; possibly TRBD1 for D (6 bases). The receptor was isolated from an elderly woman with active or convalescent COVID-19. Sequencing used peripheral blood. CDR3 region: CASSVEATGGWVYGYTF. The DNA of the CDR3 is TGTGCCAGCAGCGTAGAGGCGACAGGAGGTTGGGTCTATGGCTACACCTTC.